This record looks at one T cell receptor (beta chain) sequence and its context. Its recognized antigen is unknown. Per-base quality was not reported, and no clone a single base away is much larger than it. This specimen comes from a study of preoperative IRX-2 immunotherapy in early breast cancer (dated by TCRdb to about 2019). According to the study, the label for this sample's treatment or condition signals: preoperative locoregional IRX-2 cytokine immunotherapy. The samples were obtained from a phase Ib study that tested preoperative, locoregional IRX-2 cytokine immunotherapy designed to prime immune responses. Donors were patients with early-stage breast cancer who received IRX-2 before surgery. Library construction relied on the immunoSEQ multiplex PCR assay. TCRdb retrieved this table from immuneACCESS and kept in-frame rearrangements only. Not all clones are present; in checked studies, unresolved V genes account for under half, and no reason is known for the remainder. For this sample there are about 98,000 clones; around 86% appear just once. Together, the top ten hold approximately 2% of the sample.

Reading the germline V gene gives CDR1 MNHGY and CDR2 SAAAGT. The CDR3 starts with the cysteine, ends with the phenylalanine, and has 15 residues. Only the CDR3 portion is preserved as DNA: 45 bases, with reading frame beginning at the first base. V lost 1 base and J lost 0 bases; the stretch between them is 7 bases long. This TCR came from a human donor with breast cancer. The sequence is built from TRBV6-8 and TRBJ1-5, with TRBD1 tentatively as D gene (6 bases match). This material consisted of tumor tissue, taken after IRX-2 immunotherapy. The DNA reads TGTGCCAGCAGTTACTGGACAGATAGCAATCAGCCCCAGCATTTT. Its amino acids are CASSYWTDSNQPQHF.